The clone carrying this TCR beta chain showed up just a few times. TCRdb fed the RT-PCR reads into MiXCR, producing one record per CDR3 protein. The data contain 530,000 or so distinct CDR3 sequences, approximately 14% of them singletons. This record comes from a study of response to subunit inactivated influenza vaccine. With V trimmed by 4 bases and J by 6 bases, 14 bases remained unmatched. Germline V CDR1 and CDR2: LGHNA, YNFKEQ. The CDR3 loop spans 17 amino acids. The origin of this receptor is a man in his forties or fifties who received an inactivated influenza vaccine. This sequence joins TRBV4-2 and TRBJ1-5; the match to TRBD1 covers 8 bases. The sample here was PBMCs from blood, taken less than 13 days after vaccination. Here the CDR3 DNA reads TGTGCCAGCAGCCTAGTGTGGGGGCAGGGGGCTACTCAGCCCCAGCATTTT. It codes for CASSLVWGQGATQPQHF.